Sequencing of this T cell receptor (beta chain) was carried out in a study of T cell responses to AZD1222 COVID-19 vaccine. Deletions cut 3 bases from V and 4 bases from J, with 9 bases between. The germline V gene encodes CDR1 GTSNPN and CDR2 SVGIG (reference sequence). This CDR3 has 12 residues. TCRdb's copy holds only in-frame clones and misses some; the assay was immunoSEQ multiplex PCR. The table records more than 150,000 clones, 90% of them present only once. The material was peripheral blood, obtained on day 0 of AZD1222 vaccination. The TCR was taken from an adult in good health. J is TRBJ1-2 and V is TRBV30, with D possibly matching TRBD1 (6 bases). CDR3 region: CAWSTGPYGYTF. The CDR3 region has the DNA TGTGCCTGGAGCACAGGGCCCTATGGCTACACCTTC.